This entry lists 6 T cell receptor beta chains sequenced from one sample in a study of technical replicates of blood from several donors. Sequencing was performed with immunoSEQ multiplex PCR; in TCRdb, only in-frame clones are kept and a portion is missing. The table includes approximately 88,000 clones, about 97% detected once. Sequencing was done on a sample of T cells isolated from PBMCs. The source is a human donor in good health.

This chain connects TRBV7-3 to TRBJ1-1; the D is unclear. Germline assignment: CDR1 SGHTA and CDR2 FQGTGA. The CDR3 extends over 15 amino acids. Trimming left V 1 base short and J 0 bases short, with 9 bases between. Written as DNA, the CDR3 is TGTGCCAGCAGCTTAAATTCCGACTTGAACACTGAAGCTTTCTTT. Its translation is CASSLNSDLNTEAFF.

The gene calls are TRBV9 and TRBJ2-7, with a tentative D call TRBD2 (6 bases). The CDR3 spans 18 residues. Deletions cut 0 bases from V and 3 bases from J, with 22 bases between. Germline CDR1 is SGDLS and CDR2 is YYNGEE. The CDR3 DNA reads as TGTGCCAGCAGCGTAGATGGAACTAGCCTCCCTCTTCGCTACGAGCAGTACTTC. Protein: CASSVDGTSLPLRYEQYF. The full variable domain, in which reference TRBV9 and TRBJ2-7 provide the parts outside the CDR3, is DSGVTQTPKHLITATGQRVTLRCSPRSGDLSVYWYQQSLDQGLQFLIQYYNGEERAKGNILERFSAQQFPDLHSELNLSSLELGDSALYFCASSVDGTSLPLRYEQYFGPGTRLTVT.

The chain couples TRBV7-3 to TRBJ2-5, with D maybe TRBD1 (5 bases). V gave up 4 bases and J gave up 5 bases, with 17 bases separating them. Germline CDR1 is SGHTA and CDR2 is FQGTGA. The CDR3 is 15 amino acids. CDR3 residues: CASSWGKTRVETQYF. The CDR3 DNA reads as TGTGCCAGCAGCTGGGGCAAAACGCGAGTCGAGACCCAGTACTTC.

This chain joins TRBV11-2 and TRBJ1-2; D ambiguous. Per germline, CDR1 SGHAT and CDR2 FQNNGV. V lost 1 base, J lost 6 bases, and 12 bases lay in between. CDR3 length: 14 residues. CDR3 sequence (DNA): TGTGCCAGCAGCTTAGCCCGAACACATAATGGCTACACCTTC. Encoded protein: CASSLARTHNGYTF.

The CDR3 is CASSRSIGVYNEQFF. In nucleotides, the CDR3 is TGTGCCAGCAGTCGATCAATAGGGGTGTACAATGAGCAGTTCTTC. The chain couples TRBV28 to TRBJ2-1; TRBD1 is a possible D gene (5 bases). Germline CDR1 and CDR2: MDHEN and SYDVKM. CDR3 length: 15 residues. The V gene lost 5 bases and the J gene lost 4 bases, with 15 bases spanning the gap.

This clone was counted a single time. The rearrangement joins TRBV19 to TRBJ1-4; TRBD1 matches 8 bases. The germline gives CDR1 LNHDA, CDR2 SQIVND (reference sequence). V gave up 9 bases and J gave up 7 bases; unmatched junction bases: 10. The CDR3 totals 14 residues. Written as DNA, the CDR3 is TGTGCCAGCAGGGGGCGCGGGTATAGTGAAAAACTGTTTTTT. Its translation: CASRGRGYSEKLFF.